The 15 T cell receptor beta chains reported below all come from one sample, sequenced in a study of read filtering for tumor transcriptome and immune sequencing. Molecular barcoded adaptors covering alpha/delta and beta/gamma chains were used on around 400 ng RNA. TCRdb called the reads again in MiXCR, with one record for every CDR3 protein. The data show 35,000 to 40,000 distinct CDR3 sequences, with about 15% seen just once and around 20% held by the top ten. Source material: a population of CD138-negative cells sorted from bone marrow. The receptor source for this set is a donor at least 40 years old with multiple myeloma.

This clonotype was recorded at least ten times. The genes are TRBV5-1 and TRBJ1-1; D is undetermined. The ends were cut back, 6 bases at V and 5 bases at J, with 17 bases in the middle. CDR3 length equals 14 residues. Germline V gene data show CDR1 as SGHRS and CDR2 as YFSETQ. CDR3 residues: CASTTAMGSTEAFF. CDR3 sequence (DNA): TGCGCCAGCACCACCGCAATGGGAAGTACTGAAGCTTTCTTT.

This clonotype has at least ten counts. This rearrangement joins TRBV19 to TRBJ1-1, with 9 bases lining up with TRBD1. V lost 6 bases and J lost 6; bases outside the gene matches: 8. The CDR3 consists of 14 residues. Germline values: CDR1 LNHDA, CDR2 SQIVND (reference sequence). The CDR3 DNA is TGTGCCAGTAGGCCGGGACAGGGTTTTTCTGAAGCTTTCTTT. Amino acids: CASRPGQGFSEAFF.

This clonotype was recorded at least ten times. The chain employs TRBV7-9 and TRBJ2-1, with 10 positions matching TRBD1. Per the germline V gene, CDR1 is SEHNR and CDR2 is FQNEAQ (reference sequence). V was pared by 5 bases and J by 8 bases, with 6 bases of the junction left unmatched. The CDR3 is 14 amino acids. CDR3 in amino acids: CASSPRDRGHEQFF. The CDR3 DNA reads as TGTGCCAGCAGCCCCCGGGACAGGGGCCATGAGCAGTTCTTC.

This clonotype occurred a few times. The rearrangement uses TRBV20-1 and TRBJ2-5; TRBD2 aligns across 13 bases. CDR1 and CDR2 from the germline V gene are DFQATT and SNEGSKA (reference sequence). With V trimmed by 1 base and J by 2 bases, 4 bases remained unmatched. There are 16 residues in the CDR3. CDR3 in DNA: TGCAGTGCTAGAGCCGGGACTAGCGGGGTTCAAGAGACCCAGTACTTC. This codes for CSARAGTSGVQETQYF.

This clonotype was found a few times. V is TRBV7-9 and J is TRBJ2-7; 7 nucleotides align to TRBD1. Germline-derived CDR1 and CDR2 are SEHNR and FQNEAQ (reference sequence). The V gene end was trimmed by 4 bases and the J gene end by 3 bases; junction bases not matched to a gene: 6. The length of the CDR3 is 14 residues. CDR3 region: CASSSSRQGYEQYF. CDR3 bases: TGTGCCAGCAGCTCCTCCCGACAGGGCTACGAGCAGTACTTC.

This clonotype was counted at least ten times. The chain couples TRBV6-6 to TRBJ2-7; 7 nucleotides align to TRBD1. The CDR3 extends over 14 amino acids. V was pared by 6 bases and J by 0 bases, with 5 bases of the junction left unmatched. Germline V gene data show CDR1 as MNHNY and CDR2 as SVGAGI (reference sequence). The CDR3 is CASRSTGSSYEQYF. The DNA for the CDR3 is TGTGCCAGCAGGTCGACAGGGAGCTCCTACGAGCAGTACTTC.

In this sample, this clonotype turned up many times. The chain uses TRBV5-1 and TRBJ1-3; D unclear. Germline V gene data show CDR1 as SGHRS and CDR2 as YFSETQ. The CDR3 runs to 11 residues. V was trimmed by 3 bases and J by 3 bases, leaving 1 base between them. This chain's CDR3 is CASSYGNTIYF. The CDR3 nucleotides read TGCGCCAGCAGCTATGGAAACACCATATATTTT.

This clonotype was recorded at least ten times. This chain connects TRBV27 to TRBJ2-2; TRBD1 matches 8 bases. CDR3 length equals 18 residues. From germline, CDR1 is MNHEY and CDR2 SMNVEV (reference sequence). V lost 3 bases and J lost 2; bases outside the gene matches: 11. The CDR3 bases are TGTGCCAGCAGTTTCGCCGGGACAGGTTCATTCAACACCGGGGAGCTGTTTTTT. This codes for CASSFAGTGSFNTGELFF.

This clonotype came up a few times. The J gene is TRBJ2-1, the V gene TRBV11-2; the D gene is possibly TRBD1 (6 bases). Trimming took off 3 bases at V and 5 bases at J, with 11 bases between the two ends. Germline-derived CDR1 and CDR2 are SGHAT and FQNNGV. The CDR3 length is 14 residues. The CDR3 here is CASSFTQGNNEQFF. In DNA, the CDR3 is TGTGCCAGCAGCTTCACCCAGGGGAACAATGAGCAGTTCTTC.

This clonotype was seen only a few times. Being one base from a much bigger clone, this may be a read error. The gene calls are TRBV20-1 and TRBJ2-1, with D perhaps TRBD2 (6 bases). CDR1 is DFQATT and CDR2 is SNEGSKA in the germline V gene (reference sequence). This CDR3 region has 13 residues. Here the CDR3 DNA reads TGCAGTGCTAGAGTCGGAGGGTACAATGGGCAGTTCTTC. It codes for CSARVGGYNGQFF.

The genes are TRBV6-6 and TRBJ2-5; unclear D gene. Looked up from germline, CDR1 is MNHNY and CDR2 is SVGAGI (reference sequence). Trimming took 5 bases from V and 3 from J, leaving 10 bases between them. This CDR3 is 13 amino acids long. The CDR3 coding sequence is TGTGCCAGCAGTAAGACCGGTAAAGAGACCCAGTACTTC. The encoded protein is CASSKTGKETQYF.

This clonotype was detected ten times or more. The chain employs TRBV14 and TRBJ2-5; D not certain. Germline CDR1 and CDR2: SGHDN and FVKESK. The germline V and J ends were trimmed by 4 bases and 5 bases, with 8 bases remaining between them. The CDR3 loop spans 12 amino acids. The CDR3 bases are TGTGCCAGCAGCCTTTCCTCGGAGACCCAGTACTTC. It is translated as CASSLSSETQYF.

V usage is TRBV11-2 and J usage is TRBJ2-1; 8 bases match TRBD2. This CDR3 contains 14 residues. Germline CDR1 and CDR2: SGHAT and FQNNGV. Unmatched junction bases numbered 5, after V lost 3 bases and J lost 7 bases. The DNA for the CDR3 is TGTGCCAGCAGCTTCGAGCGGGAGCGGAATGAGCAGTTCTTC. It yields the protein CASSFERERNEQFF.

This clonotype was seen at least ten times. The CDR3 spells CASSRLAGSEQFF. CDR3 in DNA: TGTGCCAGCAGTCGGCTAGCGGGGAGTGAGCAGTTCTTC. The genes are TRBV3-1 and TRBJ2-1; 9 bases map to TRBD2. The CDR3 consists of 13 residues. The V gene's germline CDR1 is LGHDT and CDR2 YNNKEL (reference sequence). After removal of 6 bases from V and 9 bases from J, the junction contained 6 bases not matched to a gene.

Concerning this clonotype itself: Its ends do not fully match the called genes, so a read error is possible. The chain is built from TRBV6-6 and TRBJ2-6, with 8 bases aligning to TRBD1. The CDR3 totals 16 residues. Germline V CDR1 and CDR2: MNHNY, SVGAGI (reference sequence). The CDR3 region is CASSRTGNSGADVLTF. The CDR3 DNA sequence: TGTGCCAGCAGTAGGACAGGGAACTCTGGGGCCGACGTCCTGACTTTC.